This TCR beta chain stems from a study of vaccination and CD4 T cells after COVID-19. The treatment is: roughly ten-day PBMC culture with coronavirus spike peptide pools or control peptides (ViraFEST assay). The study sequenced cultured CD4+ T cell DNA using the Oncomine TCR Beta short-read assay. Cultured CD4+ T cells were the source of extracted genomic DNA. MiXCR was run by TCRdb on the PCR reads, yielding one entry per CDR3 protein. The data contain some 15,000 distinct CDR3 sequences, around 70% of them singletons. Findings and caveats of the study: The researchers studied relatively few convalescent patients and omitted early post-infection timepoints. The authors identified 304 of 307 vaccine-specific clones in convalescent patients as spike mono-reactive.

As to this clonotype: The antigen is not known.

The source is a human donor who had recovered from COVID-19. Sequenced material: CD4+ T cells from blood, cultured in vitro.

In nucleotides, the CDR3 is TGTGCCACCAGCAGAGATCTGGCCCTGGGGAACACTGAAGCTTTCTTT. It specifies CATSRDLALGNTEAFF. This sequence joins TRBV15 and TRBJ1-1; D remains unclear. Trimming left V 0 bases short and J 1 base short, with 12 bases between. Germline CDR1 reads LNHNV; CDR2 reads YYDKDF (reference sequence). The CDR3 covers 16 residues.